Presented here are 2 T cell receptor beta chains from one specimen sequenced in a study of shared clonotypes between healthy human individuals. Repertoires were generated with immunoSEQ multiplex PCR, while TCRdb's copy carries only in-frame clones and drops some. The table records 450,000 to 500,000 clones, about 84% of them present only once. Sequencing input: PBMCs. The origin of the receptors is a woman aged 40 to 50 in good health. Some clones in this sample may be carry-over from other donors' samples.

The chain carries TRBV11-2 and TRBJ2-5, with a possible D match to TRBD2 (8 bases). V lost 0 bases, J lost 7 bases, and 15 bases lay in between. Germline loops: CDR1 SGHAT, CDR2 FQNNGV. CDR3 length: 15 residues. The CDR3 coding sequence is TGTGCCAGCAGCTTAGACGGGAGGGGGCATGGGACCCAGTACTTC. Translation gives CASSLDGRGHGTQYF.

The CDR3, as DNA: TGTGCCAGCAGCAGACAGGGCGCCTATCAGCCCCAGCATTTT. Amino acids: CASSRQGAYQPQHF. The chain carries TRBV2 and TRBJ1-5; TRBD1 matches 7 bases. V lost 6 bases to trimming and J lost 5 bases; unmatched junction nucleotides: 7. The CDR3 spans 14 residues. Germline CDR1 SNHLY, CDR2 FYNNEI.